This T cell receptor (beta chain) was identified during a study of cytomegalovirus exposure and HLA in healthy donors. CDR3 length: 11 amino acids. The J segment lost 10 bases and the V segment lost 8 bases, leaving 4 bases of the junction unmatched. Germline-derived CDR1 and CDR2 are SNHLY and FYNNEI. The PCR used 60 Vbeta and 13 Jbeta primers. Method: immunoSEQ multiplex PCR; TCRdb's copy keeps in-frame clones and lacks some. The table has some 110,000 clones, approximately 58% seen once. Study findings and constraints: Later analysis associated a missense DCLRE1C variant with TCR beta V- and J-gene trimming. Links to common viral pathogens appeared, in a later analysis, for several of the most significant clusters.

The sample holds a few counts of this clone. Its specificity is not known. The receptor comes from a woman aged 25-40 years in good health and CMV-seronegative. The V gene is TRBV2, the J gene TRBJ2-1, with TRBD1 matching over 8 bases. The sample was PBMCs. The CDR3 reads CASDRGWEQFF. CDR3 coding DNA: TGTGCCAGCGACAGGGGCTGGGAGCAGTTCTTC.